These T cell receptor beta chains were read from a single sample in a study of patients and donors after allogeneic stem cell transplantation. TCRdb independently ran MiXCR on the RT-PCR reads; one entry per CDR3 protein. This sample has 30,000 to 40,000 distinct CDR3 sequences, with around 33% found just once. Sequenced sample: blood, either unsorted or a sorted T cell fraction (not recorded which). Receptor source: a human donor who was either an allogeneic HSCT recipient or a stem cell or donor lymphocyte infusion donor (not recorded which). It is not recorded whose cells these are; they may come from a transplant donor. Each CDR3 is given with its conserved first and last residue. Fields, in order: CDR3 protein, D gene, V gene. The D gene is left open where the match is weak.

CSAYIRPRDEQFF | - | TRBV20-1
CSARVASGVSYNEQFF | TRBD2 | TRBV20-1
CASSQALGDRGGKLFF | TRBD1 | TRBV4-3
CSASWRGGTDTQYF | TRBD2 | TRBV20-1
CASSRFGTGDTYGYTF | TRBD1 | TRBV12-3/TRBV12-4
CASSQDGYWASYGYTF | - | TRBV14
CSAPLAGYNNEQFF | TRBD2 | TRBV20-1
CATSEVDTQYF | - | TRBV24-1
CASSLVNYGYTF | - | TRBV7-2
CASGLVTLGQGPTEAFF | TRBD1 | TRBV12-5
CASSLVREDEQFF | TRBD2 | TRBV7-2
CASTGRPPSYNSPLHF | - | TRBV2
CARSLGTQSWGAFF | - | TRBV7-8
CATSRDGQSTDTQYF | - | TRBV15
CAISKAATNEKLFF | - | TRBV10-3
CASSWDRDEKLFF | TRBD1 | TRBV5-1